The rows below give T cell receptor beta chains drawn from one sample of a study of cytomegalovirus exposure and HLA in healthy donors. Assay: immunoSEQ multiplex PCR; the TCRdb copy retains only in-frame clones and omits some. This listing includes about 210,000 clones. The source material was PBMCs. Receptors originate from a woman aged 30 to 39 in good health and CMV-seropositive. CDR3s include the opening cysteine and the closing phenylalanine or tryptophan. A D gene is named only where the DNA matches it firmly.

d_call	j_call	v_call	cdr3_aa	cdr3_nt
.	TRBJ2-3	TRBV15	CATSRPRRRETDTQYF	TGTGCCACCAGCAGGCCCCGGCGGCGGGAAACAGATACGCAGTATTTT
TRBD2	TRBJ2-3	TRBV28	CASSFSGTTEDTQYF	TGTGCCAGCAGCTTCTCCGGGACTACCGAAGATACGCAGTATTTT
TRBD1	TRBJ1-2	TRBV7-9	CASSLLTGARYGYTF	TGTGCCAGCAGCTTATTAACAGGGGCGCGGTATGGCTACACCTTC
TRBD1	TRBJ2-7	TRBV25-1	CATGTANYEQYF	TGTGCCACCGGGACAGCGAACTACGAGCAGTACTTC
.	TRBJ1-5	TRBV27	CASSLKRDQPQHF	TGTGCCAGCAGTTTGAAACGCGATCAGCCCCAGCATTTT
TRBD2	TRBJ2-5	TRBV7-2	CASSPGLAVETQYF	TGTGCCAGCAGCCCGGGACTAGCGGTGGAGACCCAGTACTTC
TRBD2	TRBJ2-1	TRBV6-5	CASSEGTRYNEQFF	TGTGCCAGCAGTGAAGGGACTAGATACAATGAGCAGTTCTTC
.	TRBJ1-1	TRBV6-5	CASKEGTNTEAFF	TGTGCCAGCAAGGAGGGGACGAACACTGAAGCTTTCTTT
TRBD1	TRBJ2-1	TRBV30	CAWSAGTGKQAGLYNEQFF	TGTGCCTGGAGTGCCGGGACAGGGAAACAAGCGGGCCTCTACAATGAGCAGTTCTTC
TRBD1	TRBJ2-7	TRBV7-6	CASSFGQGPPEQYF	TGTGCCAGCAGCTTCGGACAGGGGCCGCCCGAGCAGTACTTC
.	TRBJ2-7	TRBV10-3	CAISEPTGPTKQYF	TGTGCCATCAGTGAACCGACAGGACCTACGAAGCAGTACTTC
TRBD1	TRBJ2-5	TRBV10-1	CASSEDGTGLRTQYF	TGCGCCAGCAGTGAGGATGGGACAGGTCTTAGGACCCAGTACTTC
TRBD1	TRBJ1-1	TRBV2	CASSEAPLAGGFLVNTEAFF	TGTGCCAGCAGTGAAGCGCCCCTAGCAGGGGGCTTCCTGGTGAACACTGAAGCTTTCTTT
.	TRBJ2-7	TRBV28	CASSTTGPLDEQYF	TGTGCCAGCAGCACTACAGGGCCCCTCGACGAGCAGTACTTC
.	TRBJ1-2	TRBV18	CASSPWTKDGYTF	TGTGCCAGCTCACCTTGGACAAAAGATGGCTACACCTTC
.	TRBJ2-7	TRBV19	CATTTHQGYEQYF	TGTGCTACTACTACCCACCAGGGCTACGAGCAGTACTTC
TRBD1	TRBJ1-1	TRBV5-1	CASRPTGVEDEAFF	TGCGCCAGCAGGCCTACAGGGGTGGAGGATGAAGCTTTCTTT
.	TRBJ2-1	TRBV4-1	CASSQRKETGTNEQFF	TGCGCCAGCAGCCAGAGGAAGGAGACAGGAACGAATGAGCAGTTCTTC
.	TRBJ1-5	TRBV19	CASSILGQGLVRRPQHF	TGTGCCAGTAGTATTTTGGGGCAGGGGCTCGTTCGGAGGCCCCAGCATTTT
.	TRBJ1-6	TRBV18	CASSSRENNSPLHF	TGTGCCAGCTCATCCCGGGAAAACAATTCACCCCTCCACTTT
TRBD2	TRBJ2-7	TRBV6-1	CARSERFGEGNEQYF	TGTGCCAGGAGTGAGCGTTTCGGGGAGGGGAACGAGCAGTACTTC
TRBD1	TRBJ1-2	TRBV19	CASSIGQGIGGYTF	TGTGCCAGTAGTATAGGACAGGGGATTGGAGGCTACACCTTC
.	TRBJ1-3	TRBV9	CASDGGTVGNTIYF	TGTGCCAGCGACGGGGGGACGGTAGGAAACACCATATATTTT
.	TRBJ2-5	TRBV2	CASSEADRRVTQYF	TGTGCCAGCAGTGAGGCGGACAGACGGGTGACCCAGTACTTC
TRBD1	TRBJ1-5	TRBV28	CASRSPGQGIYSNQPQHF	TGTGCCAGCAGAAGCCCGGGACAGGGGATTTATAGCAATCAGCCCCAGCATTTT
TRBD2	TRBJ2-5	TRBV5-1	CASSQVGLAGSKTQYF	TGCGCCAGCAGCCAGGTGGGACTAGCGGGAAGCAAGACCCAGTACTTC
.	TRBJ2-5	TRBV7-9	CASSLSLAQETQYF	TGTGCCAGCAGCTTAAGCTTAGCGCAAGAGACCCAGTACTTC
TRBD2	TRBJ2-1	TRBV10-1	CASSFSGRAFNEQFF	TGCGCCAGCAGTTTTAGCGGGAGGGCCTTCAATGAGCAGTTCTTC
.	TRBJ1-1	TRBV12-5	CASGLPPGRVNTEAFF	TGTGCTAGTGGTTTGCCTCCCGGCAGGGTGAACACTGAAGCTTTCTTT
TRBD1	TRBJ2-1	TRBV7-2	CASSLSDRGQDEQFF	TGTGCCAGCAGCTTATCGGACAGGGGGCAGGATGAGCAGTTCTTC
TRBD1	TRBJ2-5	TRBV10-1	CASKGQYQETQYF	TGCGCCAGCAAGGGACAGTACCAAGAGACCCAGTACTTC
.	TRBJ2-4	TRBV11-2	CASSFEKGRTWGVQYF	TGTGCCAGCAGCTTCGAAAAAGGAAGGACCTGGGGGGTTCAGTACTTC
.	TRBJ2-3	TRBV19	CASSLQGASADTQYF	TGTGCCAGTAGCCTTCAGGGAGCTAGCGCAGATACGCAGTATTTT
TRBD2	TRBJ2-5	TRBV28	CASSSPSSGRYQETQYF	TGTGCCAGCAGTTCACCCTCTAGCGGGAGGTATCAAGAGACCCAGTACTTC
.	TRBJ2-2	TRBV6-5	CASTTHPAGELFF	TGTGCCAGCACGACACACCCGGCAGGGGAGCTGTTTTTT
.	TRBJ2-3	TRBV7-2	CASSLGRDTQYF	TGTGCCAGCAGCTTAGGGAGGGATACGCAGTATTTT
TRBD2	TRBJ2-1	TRBV7-2	CASSGTGLAGGQFF	TGTGCCAGCAGTGGAACGGGACTAGCGGGAGGTCAGTTCTTC
.	TRBJ1-2	TRBV19	CASNPQGNYGYTF	TGTGCCAGTAACCCACAGGGAAACTATGGCTACACCTTC
.	TRBJ1-3	TRBV19	CASSISGQYGNTIYF	TGTGCCAGTAGTATATCCGGACAGTACGGAAACACCATATATTTT
.	TRBJ1-5	TRBV27	CASSVQGPYSNQPQHF	TGTGCCAGCAGCGTCCAGGGCCCTTATAGCAATCAGCCCCAGCATTTT
.	TRBJ1-3	TRBV30	CAWSYGDSGNTIYF	TGTGCCTGGAGCTACGGTGACTCTGGAAACACCATATATTTT
TRBD1	TRBJ1-1	TRBV29-1	CSVYRGLGTEAFF	TGCAGCGTTTACAGGGGGCTTGGCACTGAAGCTTTCTTT
TRBD2	TRBJ2-3	TRBV5-4	CASSLPGLAWADTQYF	TGTGCCAGCAGCTTGCCGGGACTAGCTTGGGCAGATACGCAGTATTTT
.	TRBJ1-6	TRBV4-2	CASSSQGSPLHF	TGTGCCAGCAGCTCGCAGGGTTCACCCCTCCACTTT
TRBD2	TRBJ2-1	TRBV28	CASSLLAATYNEQFF	TGTGCCAGCAGTTTACTAGCGGCTACCTACAATGAGCAGTTCTTC
TRBD1	TRBJ1-6	TRBV18	CASSPPTGDLTPLHF	TGTGCCAGCTCACCACCGACAGGGGACTTAACACCCCTCCACTTT
TRBD1	TRBJ1-6	TRBV5-6	CASSGTGNSPLHF	TGTGCCAGCAGCGGGACAGGGAATTCACCCCTCCACTTT
.	TRBJ1-5	TRBV7-2	CASSFFQRDSPQHF	TGTGCCAGCAGCTTCTTCCAGAGGGATTCTCCCCAGCATTTT
.	TRBJ1-3	TRBV21-1	CASSKPTGNSGNTIYF	TGTGCCAGCAGCAAGCCAACAGGGAACTCTGGAAACACCATATATTTT
TRBD1	TRBJ1-5	TRBV4-1	CASRETGGNQPQHF	TGCGCCAGCAGAGAGACAGGGGGCAATCAGCCCCAGCATTTT
.	TRBJ1-6	TRBV7-9	CASSPFAGIVGSPLHF	TGTGCCAGCAGCCCTTTCGCGGGAATTGTGGGTTCACCCCTCCACTTT
TRBD2	TRBJ2-1	TRBV7-6	CASSLAASGRNEQFF	TGTGCCAGCAGCTTAGCGGCTAGCGGGAGGAATGAGCAGTTCTTC
.	TRBJ2-3	TRBV5-1	CASRPGDATDTQYF	TGCGCCAGCAGGCCAGGGGATGCCACAGATACGCAGTATTTT
TRBD1	TRBJ2-1	TRBV7-8	CASSPPRDRDNEQFF	TGTGCCAGCAGCCCCCCCCGGGACAGAGACAATGAGCAGTTCTTC
TRBD1	TRBJ2-7	TRBV10-3	CAISEGTRGQAYEQYF	TGTGCCATCAGTGAGGGGACGAGGGGACAGGCCTACGAGCAGTACTTC
TRBD2	TRBJ2-1	TRBV7-2	CASSLASGGYEQFF	TGTGCCAGCAGCTTAGCGTCGGGAGGGTATGAGCAGTTCTTC
TRBD1	TRBJ1-1	TRBV4-2	CASSQRTGGTEAFF	TGTGCCAGCAGCCAGAGGACAGGGGGCACTGAAGCTTTCTTT
.	TRBJ2-7	TRBV28	CASSPPQNSYEQYF	TGTGCCAGCAGCCCTCCCCAGAACTCCTACGAGCAGTACTTC
TRBD1	TRBJ1-1	TRBV19	CASLHAGTGREAFF	TGTGCCAGTCTTCACGCCGGGACAGGCCGTGAAGCTTTCTTT